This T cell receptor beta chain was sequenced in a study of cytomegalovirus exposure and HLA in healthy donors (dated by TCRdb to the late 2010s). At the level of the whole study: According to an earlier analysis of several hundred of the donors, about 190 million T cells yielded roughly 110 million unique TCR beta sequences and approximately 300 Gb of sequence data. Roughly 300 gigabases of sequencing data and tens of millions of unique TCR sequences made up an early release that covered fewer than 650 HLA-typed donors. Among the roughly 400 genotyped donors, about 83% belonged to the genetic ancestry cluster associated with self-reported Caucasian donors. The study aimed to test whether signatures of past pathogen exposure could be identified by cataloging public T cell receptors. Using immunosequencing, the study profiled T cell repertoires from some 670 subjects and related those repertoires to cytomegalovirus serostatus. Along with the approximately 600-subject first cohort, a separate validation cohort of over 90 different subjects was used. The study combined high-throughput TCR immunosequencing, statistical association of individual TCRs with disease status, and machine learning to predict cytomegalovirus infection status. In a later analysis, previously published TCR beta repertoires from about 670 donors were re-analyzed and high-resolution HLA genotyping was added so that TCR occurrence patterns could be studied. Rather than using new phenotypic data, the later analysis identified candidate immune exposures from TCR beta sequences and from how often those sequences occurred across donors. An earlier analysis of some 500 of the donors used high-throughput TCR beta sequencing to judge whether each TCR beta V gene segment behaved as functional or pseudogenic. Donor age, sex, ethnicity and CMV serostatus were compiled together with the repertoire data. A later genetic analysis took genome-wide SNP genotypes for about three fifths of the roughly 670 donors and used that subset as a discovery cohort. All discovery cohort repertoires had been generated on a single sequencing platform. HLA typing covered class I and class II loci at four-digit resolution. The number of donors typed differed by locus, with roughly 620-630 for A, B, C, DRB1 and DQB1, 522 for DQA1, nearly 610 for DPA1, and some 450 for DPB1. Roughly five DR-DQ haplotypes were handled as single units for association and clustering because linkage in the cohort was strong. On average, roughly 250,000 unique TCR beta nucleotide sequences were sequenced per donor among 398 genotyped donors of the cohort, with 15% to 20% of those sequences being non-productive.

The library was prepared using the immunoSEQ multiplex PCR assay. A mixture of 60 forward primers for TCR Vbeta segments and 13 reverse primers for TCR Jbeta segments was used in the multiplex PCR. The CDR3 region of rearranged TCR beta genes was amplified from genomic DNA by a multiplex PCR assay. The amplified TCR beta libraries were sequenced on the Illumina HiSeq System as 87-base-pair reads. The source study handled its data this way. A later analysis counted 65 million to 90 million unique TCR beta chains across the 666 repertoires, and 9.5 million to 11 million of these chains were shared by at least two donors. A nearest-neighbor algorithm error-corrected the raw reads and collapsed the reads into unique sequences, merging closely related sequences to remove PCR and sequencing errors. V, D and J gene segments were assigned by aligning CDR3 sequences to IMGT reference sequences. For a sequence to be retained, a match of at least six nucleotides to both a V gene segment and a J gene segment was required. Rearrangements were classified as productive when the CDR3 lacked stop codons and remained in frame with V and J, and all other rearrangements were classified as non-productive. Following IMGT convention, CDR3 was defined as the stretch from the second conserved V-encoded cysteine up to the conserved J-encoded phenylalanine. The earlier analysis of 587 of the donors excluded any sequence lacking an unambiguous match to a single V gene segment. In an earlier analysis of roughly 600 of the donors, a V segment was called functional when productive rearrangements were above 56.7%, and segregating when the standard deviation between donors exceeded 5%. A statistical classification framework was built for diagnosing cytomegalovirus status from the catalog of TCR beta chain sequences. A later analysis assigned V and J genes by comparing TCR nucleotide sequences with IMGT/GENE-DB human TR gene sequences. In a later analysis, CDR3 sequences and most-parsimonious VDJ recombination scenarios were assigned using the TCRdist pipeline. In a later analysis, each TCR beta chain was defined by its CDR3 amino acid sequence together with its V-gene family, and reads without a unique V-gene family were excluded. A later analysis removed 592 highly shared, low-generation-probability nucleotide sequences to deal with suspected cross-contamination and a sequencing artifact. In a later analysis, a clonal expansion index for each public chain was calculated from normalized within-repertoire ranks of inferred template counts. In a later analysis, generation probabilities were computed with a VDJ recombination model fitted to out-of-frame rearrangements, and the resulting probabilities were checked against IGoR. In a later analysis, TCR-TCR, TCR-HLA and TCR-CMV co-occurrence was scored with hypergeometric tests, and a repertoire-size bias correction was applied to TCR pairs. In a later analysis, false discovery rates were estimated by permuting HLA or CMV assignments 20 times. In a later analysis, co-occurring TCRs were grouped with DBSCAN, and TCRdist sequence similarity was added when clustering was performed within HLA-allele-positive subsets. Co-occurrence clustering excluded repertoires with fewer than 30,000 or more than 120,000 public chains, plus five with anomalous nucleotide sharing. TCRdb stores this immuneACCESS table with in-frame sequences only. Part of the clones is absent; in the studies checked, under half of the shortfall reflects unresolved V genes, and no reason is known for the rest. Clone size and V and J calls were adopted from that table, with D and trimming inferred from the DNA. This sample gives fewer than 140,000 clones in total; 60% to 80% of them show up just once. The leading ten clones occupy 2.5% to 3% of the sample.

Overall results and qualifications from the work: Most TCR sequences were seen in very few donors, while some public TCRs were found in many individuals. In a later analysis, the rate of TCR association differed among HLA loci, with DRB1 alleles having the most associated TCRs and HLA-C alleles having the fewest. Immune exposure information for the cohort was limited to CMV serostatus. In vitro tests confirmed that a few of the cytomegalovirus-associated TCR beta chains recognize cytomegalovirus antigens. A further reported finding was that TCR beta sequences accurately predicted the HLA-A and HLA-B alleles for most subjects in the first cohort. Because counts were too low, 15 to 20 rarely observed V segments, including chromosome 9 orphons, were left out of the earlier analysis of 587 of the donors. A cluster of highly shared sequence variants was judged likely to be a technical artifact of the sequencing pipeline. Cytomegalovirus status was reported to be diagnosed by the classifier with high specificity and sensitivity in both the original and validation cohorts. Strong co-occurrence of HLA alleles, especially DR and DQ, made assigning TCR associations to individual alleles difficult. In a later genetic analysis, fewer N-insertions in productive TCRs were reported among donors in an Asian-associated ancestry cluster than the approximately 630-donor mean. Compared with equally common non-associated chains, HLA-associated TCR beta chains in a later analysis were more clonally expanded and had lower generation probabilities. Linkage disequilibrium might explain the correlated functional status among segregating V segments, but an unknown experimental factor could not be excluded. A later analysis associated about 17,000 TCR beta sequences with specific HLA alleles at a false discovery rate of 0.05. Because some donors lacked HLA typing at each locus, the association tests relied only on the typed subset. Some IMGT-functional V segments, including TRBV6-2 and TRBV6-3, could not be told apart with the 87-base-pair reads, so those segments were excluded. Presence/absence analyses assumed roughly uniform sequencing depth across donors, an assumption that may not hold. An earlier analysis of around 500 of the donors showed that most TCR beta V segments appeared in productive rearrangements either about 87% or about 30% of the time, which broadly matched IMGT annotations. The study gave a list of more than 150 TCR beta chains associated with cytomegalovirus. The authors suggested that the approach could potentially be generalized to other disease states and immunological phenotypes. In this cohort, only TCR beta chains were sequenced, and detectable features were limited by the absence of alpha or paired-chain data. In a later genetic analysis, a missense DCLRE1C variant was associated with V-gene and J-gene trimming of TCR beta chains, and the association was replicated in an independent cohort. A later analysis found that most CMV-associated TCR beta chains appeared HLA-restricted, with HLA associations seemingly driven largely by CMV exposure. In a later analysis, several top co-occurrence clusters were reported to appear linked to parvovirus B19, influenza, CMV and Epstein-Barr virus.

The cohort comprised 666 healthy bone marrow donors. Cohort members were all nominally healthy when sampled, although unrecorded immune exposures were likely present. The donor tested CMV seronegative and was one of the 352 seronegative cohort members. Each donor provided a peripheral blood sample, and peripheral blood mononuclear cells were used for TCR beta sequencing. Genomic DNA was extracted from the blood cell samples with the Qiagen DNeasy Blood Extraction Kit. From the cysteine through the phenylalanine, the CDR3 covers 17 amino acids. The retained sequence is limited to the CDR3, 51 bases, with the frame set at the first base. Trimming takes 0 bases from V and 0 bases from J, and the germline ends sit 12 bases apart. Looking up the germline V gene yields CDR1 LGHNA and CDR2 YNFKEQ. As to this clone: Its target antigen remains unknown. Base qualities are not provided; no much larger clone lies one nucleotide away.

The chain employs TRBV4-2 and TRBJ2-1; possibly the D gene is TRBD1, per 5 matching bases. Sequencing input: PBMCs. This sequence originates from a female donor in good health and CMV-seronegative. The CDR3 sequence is CASSQDWGGISYNEQFF. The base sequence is TGTGCCAGCAGCCAAGACTGGGGCGGAATCTCCTACAATGAGCAGTTCTTC.